This T cell receptor (beta chain) was obtained from a study of identical twins. TCRdb reprocessed the 5' RACE reads with MiXCR, giving one entry per CDR3 protein. The sample lists about 790,000 distinct CDR3 sequences; 18% were seen once. Germline CDR1 SGHRS, CDR2 YFSETQ. Trimming shortened V by 0 bases and J by 5 bases, and 9 bases separated the two germline ends. This CDR3 has 13 residues. The sample was also reused in another study, on T cells expressing NK-cell markers.

The gene calls are TRBV5-1 and TRBJ2-7; D remains unclear. Specimen: PBMCs. This clonotype was sampled from a woman aged 18 to 35 in good health. CDR3 bases: TGCGCCAGCAGCTTGGGGGTACTCAACGAGCAGTACTTC. Translated, it gives CASSLGVLNEQYF.